The sequence of this TCR beta chain was determined in a study of blood T cell repertoires in COVID-19 (dated by TCRdb to between 2020 and 2021). Background for the entire study: Samples from collaborators originated in the United States, Italy and Spain and spanned both the acute and convalescent phases of COVID-19. Subjects who had been exposed to COVID-19, were actively infected with it, or had recovered from it provided the deeply sampled blood TCRbeta repertoires that made up the dataset. A freely available public database, intended as a resource for researchers studying the immune response to SARS-CoV-2, is where the repertoires were released. Where HLA class I and class II types were available, the types were taken from metadata supplied by the sample provider, not from assay-based typing. The samples were drawn from two sources: the first 160 participants of the ongoing ImmuneRACE study, and over 950 subjects contributed by 6 global collaborators. The prospective study material was composed of cDNA or gDNA derived from T cells, B-cell-depleted T cells, or PBMCs. Nearly every sample came with metadata listing a de-identified subject ID, COVID-19 status, age in years and sex. What the research found in general, with its limitations: The quantity of clinical and demographic metadata differed by source and by participant and was supplied without curation.

The germline ends are 16 bases apart after V is trimmed by 4 bases and J by 12 bases. Taken from the germline V gene, the CDR1 and CDR2 loops are LGHNA and YNFKEQ. CDR3 length: 13 amino acids, cysteine to phenylalanine. The CDR3 DNA has 39 bases and is translated from base 1. TCRbeta CDR3 regions were amplified from genomic DNA using the immunoSEQ Assay, a bias-controlled multiplex PCR. The published analysis was carried out like this. Nucleated cell counts per sample were estimated from amplification of reference gene primers within the assay. To quantify the absolute abundance of each unique TCRbeta CDR3 rearrangement, sequence reads were collapsed and filtered. For each sample, productive Simpson clonality was calculated as the square root of Simpson's diversity index across productive rearrangements. The clones in this table, taken by TCRdb from immuneACCESS, are in-frame only. Not every clone is retained; where verified, under half of the shortfall comes from an unresolved V gene, and the cause of the rest is unknown. That table gives V, J and clone size, and the DNA gave D and trimming. Across this sample there are 100,000 to 150,000 clones, with roughly 89% seen only once. The ten largest clones take up roughly 4.3% of the sample.

A note on this clone: Its antigen is unknown. Per-nucleotide qualities are absent, and no much larger clonotype sits a single base away.

In Seattle, one collaborating source enrolled patients while the infection was active and tracked those patients longitudinally over the course of disease. Whole blood was collected in K2EDTA tubes by collaborating institutions according to the institutions' own protocols. For TCRbeta analysis, collaborators shipped samples in one of three forms: frozen whole blood, isolated PBMCs, or DNA extracted from either of those sample types. This sequence uses TRBV4-2 and TRBJ2-1; D gene: possibly TRBD2, on 6 matching bases. The sequence was collected from a man in his sixties with COVID-19, enrolled during active disease. The sequencing input was peripheral blood. The nucleotide sequence is given as TGTGCCAGCAGCCCCCGGGACTGGATAGGGCAGTTCTTC. This codes for CASSPRDWIGQFF.